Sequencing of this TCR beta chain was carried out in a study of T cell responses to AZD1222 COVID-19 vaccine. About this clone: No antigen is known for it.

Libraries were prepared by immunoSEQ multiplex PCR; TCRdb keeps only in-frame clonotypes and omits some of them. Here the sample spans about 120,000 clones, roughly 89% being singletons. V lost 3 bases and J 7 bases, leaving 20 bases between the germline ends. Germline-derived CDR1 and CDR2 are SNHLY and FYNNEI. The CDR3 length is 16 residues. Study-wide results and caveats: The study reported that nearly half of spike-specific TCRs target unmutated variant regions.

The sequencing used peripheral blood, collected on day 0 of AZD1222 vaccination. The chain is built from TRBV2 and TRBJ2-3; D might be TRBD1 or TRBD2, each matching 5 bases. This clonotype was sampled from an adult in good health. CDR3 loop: CASSDFGTPGMNTQYF. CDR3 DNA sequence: TGTGCCAGCAGTGATTTCGGGACCCCGGGTATGAATACGCAGTATTTT.